What follows are 12 T cell receptor beta chains derived from one specimen sequenced in a study of T-cell reconstitution after alpha-beta-depleted transplantation in children. TCRbeta library construction was performed incorporating unique molecular identifiers. TCRdb used MiXCR to reprocess the PCR reads, holding one entry per CDR3 protein. The sample records about 830,000 distinct CDR3 sequences, 15% to 20% being singletons. This specimen was PBMCs, mostly from graft donor cells, taken 360 days after TCRalphabeta/CD19-depleted stem cell transplant. Receptors were obtained from a male patient under 18 who had a stem cell transplant for acute lymphoblastic leukemia, so the T cells may come from the graft donor.

This clonotype was seen a few times. The rearrangement joins TRBV12-3 or TRBV12-4 to TRBJ2-2; a possible D gene is TRBD2 (6 bases). Deletions cut 6 bases from V and 7 bases from J, with 12 bases between. The CDR3 length is 13 residues. The CDR3 DNA is TGTGCCAGCAGACGGGGGTACGGCGGGGAGCTGTTTTTT. It specifies CASRRGYGGELFF.

The chain uses TRBV7-2 and TRBJ1-5, with D tentatively TRBD1 (5 bases). This CDR3 contains 16 residues. Germline CDR1 and CDR2: SGHTA and FQGNSA. V was trimmed by 7 bases and J by 5 bases, leaving 21 bases between them. The CDR3 coding sequence is TGTGCCAGCACTTTAGGGAGGGGACGGGAGGATCAGCCCCAGCATTTT. It specifies CASTLGRGREDQPQHF.

The J gene is TRBJ1-5, the V gene TRBV7-2; maybe TRBD1 (6 bases). This CDR3 is 14 amino acids long. CDR1 and CDR2 from the germline V gene are SGHTA and FQGNSA. V was clipped by 2 bases and J by 4 bases, with 9 bases between them. CDR3 coding DNA: TGTGCCAGCAGCTTAATGACAGGTAATCAGCCCCAGCATTTT. Its translation: CASSLMTGNQPQHF.

The chain has TRBV27 and TRBJ1-5; a weak D match, TRBD1 (6 bases). V gave up 6 bases and J gave up 0 bases, with 18 bases separating them. Germline V lookup: CDR1 MNHEY, CDR2 SMNVEV (reference sequence). The CDR3 has 17 amino acids. CDR3 sequence: CASSHSRTAYSNQPQHF. The CDR3 nucleotides are TGTGCCAGCAGCCATTCCCGGACAGCTTATAGCAATCAGCCCCAGCATTTT.

V and J are TRBV7-9 and TRBJ2-1; 9 bases are a match to TRBD2. The CDR3 loop spans 14 amino acids. CDR1 is SEHNR, CDR2 FQNEAQ, per germline (reference sequence). The J segment lost 8 bases and the V segment lost 6 bases, leaving 8 bases of the junction unmatched. In nucleotides, the CDR3 is TGTGCCAGCAGACAGACTAGCGGTGTGGATGAGCAGTTCTTC. Encoded protein: CASRQTSGVDEQFF.

This clonotype was counted a few times. CDR3 residues: CASSPPLSGANVLTF. The CDR3 DNA reads as TGTGCCAGCAGCCCCCCCCTTAGTGGGGCCAACGTCCTGACTTTC. The chain combines TRBV13 with TRBJ2-6; no clear D. From germline, CDR1 is PRHDT and CDR2 FYEKMQ (reference sequence). The V and J ends lost 5 bases and 3 bases respectively, with 11 bases between them. The CDR3 contains 15 residues.

The chain joins TRBV11-1 to TRBJ2-1; D is unclear. Trimming removed 0 bases from V and 12 bases from J, with 15 bases in between. This CDR3 is 14 amino acids long. Per the germline V gene, CDR1 is SGHAT and CDR2 is FQDESV (reference sequence). The CDR3 loop is CASSLAVSSKRQFF. The DNA for the CDR3 is TGTGCCAGCAGCTTAGCGGTATCGTCGAAGAGGCAGTTCTTC.

This chain joins TRBV7-9 and TRBJ2-3; D remains ambiguous. V gave up 2 bases and J gave up 4 bases, with 10 bases separating them. CDR1 and CDR2 from the germline V gene are SEHNR and FQNEAQ (reference sequence). The CDR3 covers 14 residues. CDR3 sequence reads: CASSLSPESDTQYF. CDR3 nucleotides: TGTGCCAGCAGCTTATCTCCGGAGTCAGATACGCAGTATTTT.

This clonotype was detected only a few times. V usage is TRBV7-9 and J usage is TRBJ1-6; D might be TRBD1 (5 bases). This CDR3 comprises 17 residues. The V end was cut by 1 base, the J end by 7 bases, with 17 bases between. Germline loops: CDR1 SEHNR, CDR2 FQNEAQ (reference sequence). CDR3 nucleotide sequence: TGTGCCAGCAGCTTAGGACCTTCGGGGCGGAGGAATTCACCCCTCCACTTT. This codes for CASSLGPSGRRNSPLHF. The whole variable domain, remainder taken from reference TRBV7-9 and TRBJ1-6, is DTGVSQNPRHKITKRGQNVTFRCDPISEHNRLYWYRQTLGQGPEFLTYFQNEAQLEKSRLLSDRFSAERPKGSFSTLEIQRTEQGDSAMYLCASSLGPSGRRNSPLHFGNGTRLTVT.

In its sample, this clonotype was seen a few times. The chain has TRBV20-1 and TRBJ1-5; 7 bases map to TRBD1. CDR3 length: 17 amino acids. J was trimmed by 0 bases and V by 2 bases; bases with no gene match: 10. Germline CDR1 is DFQATT and CDR2 is SNEGSKA (reference sequence). CDR3: CSARPVGGYYSNQPQHF. CDR3 DNA: TGCAGTGCTAGACCGGTAGGGGGCTATTATAGCAATCAGCCCCAGCATTTT.

This clonotype was seen only a few times. The V call is TRBV12-3 or TRBV12-4, the J call TRBJ2-3; 10 bases line up with TRBD2. Losses at the gene ends were 6 bases for V and 6 bases for J; bases not matched to a gene: 15. The CDR3 is made up of 17 amino acids. Written as DNA, the CDR3 is TGTGCCAGCAGCTCCCAACGGTCTAGCGGGAGAAAGGATACGCAGTATTTT. This gives the protein CASSSQRSSGRKDTQYF.

CDR3 sequence (DNA): TGTGCCAGCAGGTGGGGGACAGGGGTCTCCTACGAGCAGTACTTC. Translation gives CASRWGTGVSYEQYF. The rearrangement joins TRBV27 to TRBJ2-7; 10 bases align to TRBD1. The CDR3 extends over 15 amino acids. Trimming removed 6 bases from V and 0 bases from J; junction bases left unmatched: 5. From germline, CDR1 is MNHEY and CDR2 SMNVEV (reference sequence).